By its share, the clone carrying this T cell receptor (beta chain) is medium-sized. The antigen remains undetermined. The data were taken from a study of read filtering for tumor transcriptome and immune sequencing. Turning to the study itself: TCR-mapped reads were about 4.05 to 11 million with IR-seq versus roughly 75 to 1,400 with RNA-seq.

Molecular barcoded adaptors covering alpha/delta and beta/gamma chains were used on about 390 ng RNA. TCRdb passed the reads through MiXCR, listing each CDR3 protein once. The profile covers thousands of distinct CDR3 sequences, with around a sixth appearing a single time and 25% to 30% taken by the ten largest. Germline V CDR1 and CDR2: SQVTM, ANQGSEA. The CDR3 totals 15 residues. Unmatched junction bases numbered 6, after V lost 5 bases and J lost 0 bases. Study-wide findings and caveats: Roughly 82% of IR-seq clonotypes had a single read, yet these held approximately 4% of reads.

The genes are TRBV29-1 and TRBJ2-1; TRBD2 aligns across 8 bases. The receptor was derived from a donor older than 35 with multiple myeloma. The specimen sequenced was a population of CD138-negative cells sorted from bone marrow. CDR3 loop: CSVSRLASSYNEQFF. CDR3 DNA sequence: TGCAGCGTTTCTCGACTAGCGAGCTCCTACAATGAGCAGTTCTTC.